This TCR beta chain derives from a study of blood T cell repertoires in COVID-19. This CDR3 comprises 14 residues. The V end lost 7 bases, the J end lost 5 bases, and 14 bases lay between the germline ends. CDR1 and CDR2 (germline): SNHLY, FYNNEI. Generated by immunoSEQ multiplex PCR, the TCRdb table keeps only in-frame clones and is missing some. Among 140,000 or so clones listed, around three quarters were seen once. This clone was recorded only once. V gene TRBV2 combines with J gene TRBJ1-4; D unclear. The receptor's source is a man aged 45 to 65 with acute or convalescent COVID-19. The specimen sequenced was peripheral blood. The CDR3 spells CASKKARENEKLFF. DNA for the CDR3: TGTGCCAGCAAGAAGGCGCGGGAGAATGAAAAACTGTTTTTT.